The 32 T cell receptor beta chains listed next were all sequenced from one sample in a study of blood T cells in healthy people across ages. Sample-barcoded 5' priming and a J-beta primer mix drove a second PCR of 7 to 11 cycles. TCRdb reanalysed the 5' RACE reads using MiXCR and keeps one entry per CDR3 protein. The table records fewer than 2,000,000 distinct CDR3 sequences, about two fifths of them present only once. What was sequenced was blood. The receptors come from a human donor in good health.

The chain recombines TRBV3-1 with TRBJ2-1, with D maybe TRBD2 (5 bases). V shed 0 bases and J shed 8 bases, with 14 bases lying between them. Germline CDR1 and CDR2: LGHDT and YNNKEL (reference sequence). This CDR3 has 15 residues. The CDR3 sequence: CASSQELEGEDEQFF. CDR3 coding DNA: TGTGCCAGCAGCCAAGAGCTTGAGGGAGAAGATGAGCAGTTCTTC.

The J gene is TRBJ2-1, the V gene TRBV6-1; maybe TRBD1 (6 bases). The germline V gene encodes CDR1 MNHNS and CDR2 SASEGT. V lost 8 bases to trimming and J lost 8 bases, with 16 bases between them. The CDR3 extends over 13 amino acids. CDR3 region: CASGRRTADEQFF. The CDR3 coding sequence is TGTGCCAGCGGCAGACGGACAGCCGATGAGCAGTTCTTC.

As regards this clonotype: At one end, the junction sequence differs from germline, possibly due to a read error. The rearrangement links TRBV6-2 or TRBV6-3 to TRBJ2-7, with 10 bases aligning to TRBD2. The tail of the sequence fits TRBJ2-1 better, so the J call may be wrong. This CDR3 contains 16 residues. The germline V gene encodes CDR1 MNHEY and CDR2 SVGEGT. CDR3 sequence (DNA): TGTGCCAGCAGTTACTCGCGGCTAGCGGGAGACAATAAGCAGTTCTTC. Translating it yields CASSYSRLAGDNKQFF.

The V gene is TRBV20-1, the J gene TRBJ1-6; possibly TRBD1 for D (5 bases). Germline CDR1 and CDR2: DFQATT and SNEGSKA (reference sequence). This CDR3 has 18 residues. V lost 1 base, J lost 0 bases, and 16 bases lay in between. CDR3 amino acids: CSARGDGGAYSYNSPLHF. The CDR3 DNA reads TGCAGTGCTAGAGGGGATGGCGGGGCCTACTCCTATAATTCACCCCTCCACTTT.

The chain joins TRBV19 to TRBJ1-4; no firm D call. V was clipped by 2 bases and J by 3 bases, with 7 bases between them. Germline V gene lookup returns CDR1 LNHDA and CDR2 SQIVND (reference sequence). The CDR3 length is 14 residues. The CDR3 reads CASSISAANEKLFF. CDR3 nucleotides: TGTGCCAGTAGTATAAGTGCGGCTAATGAAAAACTGTTTTTT.

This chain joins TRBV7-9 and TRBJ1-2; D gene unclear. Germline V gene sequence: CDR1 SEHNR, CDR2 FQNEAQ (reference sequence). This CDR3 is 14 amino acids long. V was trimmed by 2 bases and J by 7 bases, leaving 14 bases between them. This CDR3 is CASSLNHSLGGYTF. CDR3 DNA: TGTGCCAGCAGCTTAAATCACAGTTTAGGTGGCTACACCTTC.

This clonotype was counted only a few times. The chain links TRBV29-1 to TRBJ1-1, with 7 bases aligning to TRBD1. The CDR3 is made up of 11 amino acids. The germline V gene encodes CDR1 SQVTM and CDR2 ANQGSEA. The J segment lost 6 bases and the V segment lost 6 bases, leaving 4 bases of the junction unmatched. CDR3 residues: CSVAGGSEAFF. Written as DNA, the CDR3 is TGCAGCGTAGCAGGGGGGTCTGAAGCTTTCTTT. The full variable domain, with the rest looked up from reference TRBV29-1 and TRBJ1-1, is SAVISQKPSRDICQRGTSLTIQCQVDSQVTMMFWYRQQPGQSLTLIATANQGSEATYESGFVIDKFPISRPNLTFSTLTVSNMSPEDSSIYLCSVAGGSEAFFGQGTRLTVV.

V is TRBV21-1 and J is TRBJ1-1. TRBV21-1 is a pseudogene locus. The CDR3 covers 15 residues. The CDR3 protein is CASSETRGGHTEAFF. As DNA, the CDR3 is TGTGCCAGCAGCGAAACAAGGGGAGGTCACACTGAAGCTTTCTTT.

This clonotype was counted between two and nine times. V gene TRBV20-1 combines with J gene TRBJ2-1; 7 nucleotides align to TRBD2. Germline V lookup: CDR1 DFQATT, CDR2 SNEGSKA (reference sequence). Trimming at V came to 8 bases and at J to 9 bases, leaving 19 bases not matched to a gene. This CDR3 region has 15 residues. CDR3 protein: CSQVLVRTSNIEQFF. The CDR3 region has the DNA TGCAGTCAAGTGCTAGTACGGACTAGTAACATTGAGCAGTTCTTC.

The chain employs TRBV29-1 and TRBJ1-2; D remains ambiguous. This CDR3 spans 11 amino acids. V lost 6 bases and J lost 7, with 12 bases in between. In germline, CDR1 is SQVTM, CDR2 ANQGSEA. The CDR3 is CSVPIAAGYTF. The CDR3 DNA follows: TGCAGCGTCCCAATCGCGGCTGGCTACACCTTC.

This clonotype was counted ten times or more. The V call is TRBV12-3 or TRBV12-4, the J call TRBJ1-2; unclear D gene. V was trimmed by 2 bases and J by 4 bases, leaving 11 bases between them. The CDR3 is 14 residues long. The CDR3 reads CASSLNMGGYGYTF. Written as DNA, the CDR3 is TGTGCCAGCAGTTTAAACATGGGAGGCTATGGCTACACCTTC.

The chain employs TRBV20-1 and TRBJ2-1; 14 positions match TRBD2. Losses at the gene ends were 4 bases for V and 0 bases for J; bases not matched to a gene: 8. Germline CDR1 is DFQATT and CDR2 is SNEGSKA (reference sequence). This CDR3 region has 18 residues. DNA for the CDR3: TGCAGTGCTACCTCGGGACTAGCGGGGGTAAGCTCCTACAATGAGCAGTTCTTC. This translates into CSATSGLAGVSSYNEQFF.

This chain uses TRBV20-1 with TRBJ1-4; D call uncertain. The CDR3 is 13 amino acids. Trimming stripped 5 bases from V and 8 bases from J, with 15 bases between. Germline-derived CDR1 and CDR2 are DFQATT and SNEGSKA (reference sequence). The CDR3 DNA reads TGCAGTGCTTCCGTGTCCTCGGGCGAAAAACTGTTTTTT. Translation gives CSASVSSGEKLFF.

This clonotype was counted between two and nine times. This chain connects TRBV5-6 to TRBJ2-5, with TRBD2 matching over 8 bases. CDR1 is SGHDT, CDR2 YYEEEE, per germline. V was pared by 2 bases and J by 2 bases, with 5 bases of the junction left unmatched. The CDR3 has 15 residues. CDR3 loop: CASSFLSGGQETQYF. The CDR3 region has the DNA TGTGCCAGCAGCTTTCTTTCGGGGGGGCAAGAGACCCAGTACTTC. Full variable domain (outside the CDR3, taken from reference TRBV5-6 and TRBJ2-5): DAGVTQSPTHLIKTRGQQVTLRCSPKSGHDTVSWYQQALGQGPQFIFQYYEEEERQRGNFPDRFSGHQFPNYSSELNVNALLLGDSALYLCASSFLSGGQETQYFGPGTRLLVL.

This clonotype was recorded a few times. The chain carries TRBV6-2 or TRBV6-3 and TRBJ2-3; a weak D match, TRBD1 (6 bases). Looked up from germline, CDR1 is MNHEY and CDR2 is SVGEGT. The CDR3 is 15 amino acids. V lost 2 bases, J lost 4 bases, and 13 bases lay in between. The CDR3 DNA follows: TGTGCCAGCAGTTACCTGACAGGCTACGCAGATACGCAGTATTTT. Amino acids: CASSYLTGYADTQYF.

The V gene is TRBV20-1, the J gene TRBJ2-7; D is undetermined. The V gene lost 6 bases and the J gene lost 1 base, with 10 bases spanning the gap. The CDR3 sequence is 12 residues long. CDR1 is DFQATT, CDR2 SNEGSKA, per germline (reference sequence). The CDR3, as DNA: TGCAGTGCCACTGAACTTTCCTACGAGCAGTACTTC. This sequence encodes CSATELSYEQYF.

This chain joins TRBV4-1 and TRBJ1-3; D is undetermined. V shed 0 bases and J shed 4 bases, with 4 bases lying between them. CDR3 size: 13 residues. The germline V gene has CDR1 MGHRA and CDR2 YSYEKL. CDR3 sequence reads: CASSQDPGNTIYF. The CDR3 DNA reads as TGCGCCAGCAGCCAAGATCCGGGAAACACCATATATTTT.

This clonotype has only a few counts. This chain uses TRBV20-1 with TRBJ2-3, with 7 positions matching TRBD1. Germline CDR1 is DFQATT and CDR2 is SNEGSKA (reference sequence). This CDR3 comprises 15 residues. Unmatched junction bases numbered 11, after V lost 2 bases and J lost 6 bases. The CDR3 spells CSARPNKGALDTQYF. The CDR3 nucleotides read TGCAGTGCTAGACCAAATAAGGGGGCGTTGGATACGCAGTATTTT.

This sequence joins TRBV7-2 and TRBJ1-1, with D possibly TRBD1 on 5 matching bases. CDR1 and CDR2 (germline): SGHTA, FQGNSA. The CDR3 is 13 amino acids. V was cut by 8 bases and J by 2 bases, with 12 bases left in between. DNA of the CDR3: TGTGCCAGCGGTCGGGGCAGAAACACTGAAGCTTTCTTT. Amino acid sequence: CASGRGRNTEAFF.

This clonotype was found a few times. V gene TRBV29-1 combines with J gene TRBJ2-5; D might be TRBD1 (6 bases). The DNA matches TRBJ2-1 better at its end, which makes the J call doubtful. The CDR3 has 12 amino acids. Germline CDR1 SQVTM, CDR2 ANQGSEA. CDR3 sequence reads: CSGGQWQETQFF. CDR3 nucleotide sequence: TGCAGCGGTGGACAGTGGCAAGAGACCCAGTTCTTC.

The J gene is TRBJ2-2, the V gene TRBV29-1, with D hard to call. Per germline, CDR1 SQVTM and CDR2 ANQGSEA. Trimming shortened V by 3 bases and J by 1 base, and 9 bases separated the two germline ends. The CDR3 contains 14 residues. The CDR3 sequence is CSVEVRENTGELFF. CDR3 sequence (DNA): TGCAGCGTTGAGGTCAGAGAGAACACCGGGGAGCTGTTTTTT.

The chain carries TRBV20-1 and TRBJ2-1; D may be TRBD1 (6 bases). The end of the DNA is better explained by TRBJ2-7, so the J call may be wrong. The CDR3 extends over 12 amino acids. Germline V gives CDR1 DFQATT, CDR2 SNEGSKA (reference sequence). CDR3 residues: CSATGQTNEQYF. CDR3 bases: TGCAGTGCAACCGGACAGACGAACGAGCAGTACTTC.

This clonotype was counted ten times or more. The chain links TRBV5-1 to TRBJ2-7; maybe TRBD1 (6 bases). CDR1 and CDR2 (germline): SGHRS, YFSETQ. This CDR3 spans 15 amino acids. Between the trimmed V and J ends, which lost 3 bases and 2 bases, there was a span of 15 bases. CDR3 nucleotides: TGCGCCAGCAGCTGGTCGACAGGTTCGGCCTACGAGCAGTACTTC. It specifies CASSWSTGSAYEQYF.

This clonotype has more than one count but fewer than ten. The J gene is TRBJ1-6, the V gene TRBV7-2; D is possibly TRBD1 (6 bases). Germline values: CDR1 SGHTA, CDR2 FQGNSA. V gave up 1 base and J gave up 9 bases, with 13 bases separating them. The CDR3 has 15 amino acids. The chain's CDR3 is CASSLEDRNSSPLHF. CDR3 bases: TGTGCCAGCAGCTTAGAAGACAGGAACTCTTCACCCCTCCACTTT.

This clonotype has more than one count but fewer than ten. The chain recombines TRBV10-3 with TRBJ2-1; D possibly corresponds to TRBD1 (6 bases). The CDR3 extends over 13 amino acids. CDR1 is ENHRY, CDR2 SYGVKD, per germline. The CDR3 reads CATVADSSNEQFF. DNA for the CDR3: TGTGCGACGGTGGCGGACAGTTCAAATGAGCAGTTCTTC.

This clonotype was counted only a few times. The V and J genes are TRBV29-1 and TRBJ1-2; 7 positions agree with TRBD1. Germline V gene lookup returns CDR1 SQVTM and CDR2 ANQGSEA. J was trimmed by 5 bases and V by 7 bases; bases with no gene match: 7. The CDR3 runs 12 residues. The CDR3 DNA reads TGCAGCGCGGACAGGCTAGCTTATGGCTACACCTTC. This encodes CSADRLAYGYTF. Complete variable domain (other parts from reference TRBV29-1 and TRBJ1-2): SAVISQKPSRDICQRGTSLTIQCQVDSQVTMMFWYRQQPGQSLTLIATANQGSEATYESGFVIDKFPISRPNLTFSTLTVSNMSPEDSSIYLCSADRLAYGYTFGSGTRLTVV.

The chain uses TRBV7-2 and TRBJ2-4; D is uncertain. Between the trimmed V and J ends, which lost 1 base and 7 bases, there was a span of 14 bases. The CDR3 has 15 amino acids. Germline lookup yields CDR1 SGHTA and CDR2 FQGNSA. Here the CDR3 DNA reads TGTGCCAGCAGCTTAGTGGGCCCTGGTCGGAACATTCAGTACTTC. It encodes CASSLVGPGRNIQYF.

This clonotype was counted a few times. CDR3 loop: CASSLQIASQETQYF. The CDR3 coding sequence is TGCGCCAGCAGCTTGCAAATAGCGAGCCAAGAGACCCAGTACTTC. This chain links TRBV5-1 with TRBJ2-5; perhaps TRBD2 as D (5 bases). The CDR3 loop spans 15 amino acids. Germline assignment: CDR1 SGHRS and CDR2 YFSETQ. Trimming shortened V by 1 base and J by 1 base, and 11 bases separated the two germline ends.

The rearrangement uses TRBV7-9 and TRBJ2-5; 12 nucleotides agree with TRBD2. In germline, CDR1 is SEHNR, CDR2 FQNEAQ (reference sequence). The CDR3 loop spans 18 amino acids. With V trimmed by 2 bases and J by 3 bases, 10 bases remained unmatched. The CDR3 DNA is TGTGCCAGCAGCTTACGGTCTAGCGGGGGGGCCTATGAAGAGACCCAGTACTTC. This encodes CASSLRSSGGAYEETQYF.

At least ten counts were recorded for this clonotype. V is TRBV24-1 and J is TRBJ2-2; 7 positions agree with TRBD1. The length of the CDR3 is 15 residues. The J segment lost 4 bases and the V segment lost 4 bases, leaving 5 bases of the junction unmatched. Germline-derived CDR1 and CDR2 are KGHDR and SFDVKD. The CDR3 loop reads CATSDPGQTTGELFF. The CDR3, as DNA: TGTGCCACCAGTGACCCGGGACAGACCACCGGGGAGCTGTTTTTT.

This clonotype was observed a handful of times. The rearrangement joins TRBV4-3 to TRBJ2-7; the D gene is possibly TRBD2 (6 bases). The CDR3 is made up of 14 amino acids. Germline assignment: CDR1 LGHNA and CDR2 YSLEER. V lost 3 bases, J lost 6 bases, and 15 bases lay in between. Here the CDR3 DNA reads TGCGCCAGCAGCCAGGGGACTGACCCTACCGAGCAGTACTTC. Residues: CASSQGTDPTEQYF.

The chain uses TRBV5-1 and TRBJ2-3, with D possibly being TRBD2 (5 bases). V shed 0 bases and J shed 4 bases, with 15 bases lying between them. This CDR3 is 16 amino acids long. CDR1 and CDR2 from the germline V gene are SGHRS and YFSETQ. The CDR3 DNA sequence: TGCGCCAGCAGCTTGGCCCCGGAGGCCGGGGCAGATACGCAGTATTTT. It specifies CASSLAPEAGADTQYF.